This entry lists 30 T cell receptor beta chains sequenced from one sample in a study of T cell responses to AZD1222 COVID-19 vaccine. Measured with immunoSEQ multiplex PCR; TCRdb has only the in-frame clones, and not every one. This table has some 74,000 clones, approximately 80% appearing once. Sequencing used peripheral blood, obtained on day 0 of AZD1222 vaccination. Source of these receptors: an adult in good health.

This chain uses TRBV4-1 with TRBJ1-6, with 8 bases lining up with TRBD1. The V and J ends lost 3 bases and 5 bases, in that order; junction bases with no gene match: 6. The CDR3 contains 16 residues. In germline, CDR1 is MGHRA, CDR2 YSYEKL. Written as DNA, the CDR3 is TGCGCCAGCAGCCAGAGGACAGGGCTGGATAATTCACCCCTCCACTTT. Residues: CASSQRTGLDNSPLHF.

The V and J genes are TRBV28 and TRBJ2-5; D remains unclear. This CDR3 has 13 residues. Per the germline V gene, CDR1 is MDHEN and CDR2 is SYDVKM. V shed 10 bases and J shed 1 base, with 13 bases lying between them. The CDR3 spells CAIEEEFQETQYF. The CDR3 DNA sequence: TGTGCCATCGAAGAGGAATTCCAAGAGACCCAGTACTTC. Looking up the rest from reference TRBV28 and TRBJ2-5 gives the full variable domain: DVKVTQSSRYLVKRTGEKVFLECVQDMDHENMFWYRQDPGLGLRLIYFSYDVKMKEKGDIPEGYSVSREKKERFSLILESASTNQTSMYLCAIEEEFQETQYFGPGTRLLVL.

The chain uses TRBV18 and TRBJ2-5; tentative D call: TRBD2 (6 bases). The germline V and J ends were trimmed by 3 bases and 2 bases, with 7 bases remaining between them. The CDR3 is made up of 13 amino acids. Germline CDR1 is KGHSH and CDR2 is LQKENI. In DNA, the CDR3 is TGTGCCAGCTCACCGGGACTTCAAGAGACCCAGTACTTC. It is translated as CASSPGLQETQYF.

The CDR3, as DNA: TGTGCCACCCCGGACAGGGCGGCAGATACGCAGTATTTT. Protein product: CATPDRAADTQYF. The J gene is TRBJ2-3, the V gene TRBV7-9; 8 positions agree with TRBD1. Trimming at V came to 10 bases and at J to 4 bases, leaving 7 bases not matched to a gene. Germline V gene data show CDR1 as SEHNR and CDR2 as FQNEAQ (reference sequence). The CDR3 sequence is 13 residues long. Looking up the rest from reference TRBV7-9 and TRBJ2-3 gives the full variable domain: DTGVSQNPRHKITKRGQNVTFRCDPISEHNRLYWYRQTLGQGPEFLTYFQNEAQLEKSRLLSDRFSAERPKGSFSTLEIQRTEQGDSAMYLCATPDRAADTQYFGPGTRLTVL.

This clone has just one count. This chain connects TRBV5-1 to TRBJ2-1; 8 bases map to TRBD2. V shed 4 bases, J shed 0 bases, and the junction held 6 bases outside the gene matches. Germline CDR1 reads SGHRS; CDR2 reads YFSETQ. This CDR3 comprises 16 residues. CDR3 loop: CASSRGSGSSYNEQFF. The CDR3 DNA reads TGCGCCAGCAGCCGGGGGAGCGGGAGCTCCTACAATGAGCAGTTCTTC.

This clone rates as medium-sized (0.01 to 0.1%). This chain links TRBV5-1 with TRBJ2-7; TRBD1 is a possible D gene (5 bases). The CDR3 covers 15 residues. The germline CDR1 and CDR2 sequences are SGHRS and YFSETQ. The V gene lost 3 bases and the J gene lost 5 bases, with 18 bases spanning the gap. In DNA form, the CDR3 reads TGCGCCAGCAGCTCCAGACAGCCACTTCGCCACGAGCAGTACTTC. Translated, it gives CASSSRQPLRHEQYF.

Only one count was recorded for this clone. The CDR3 sequence is CASSVAGGNLPYEQYF. For the CDR3, the DNA is TGTGCCAGCAGCGTAGCGGGTGGCAATCTGCCCTACGAGCAGTACTTC. V gene TRBV9 combines with J gene TRBJ2-7; unclear D gene. In germline, CDR1 is SGDLS, CDR2 YYNGEE. CDR3 length: 16 residues. V was shortened by 0 bases and J by 2 bases, with 15 bases between the two germline ends.

The chain links TRBV15 to TRBJ2-5, with a tentative D call TRBD2 (5 bases). V was shortened by 0 bases and J by 5 bases, with 13 bases between the two germline ends. Germline lookup yields CDR1 LNHNV and CDR2 YYDKDF (reference sequence). This CDR3 is 15 amino acids long. The CDR3 coding sequence is TGTGCCACCAGCAGAGACCGCGCGGGTGGGGAGACCCAGTACTTC. The encoded protein is CATSRDRAGGETQYF.

The V call is TRBV19, the J call TRBJ1-3; a weak D match, TRBD1 (6 bases). CDR1 LNHDA and CDR2 SQIVND come from the germline V gene (reference sequence). Trimming removed 3 bases at V and 2 bases at J, with 8 bases between. The CDR3 contains 14 residues. CDR3: CASSIRTAGNTIYF. The DNA for the CDR3 is TGTGCCAGTAGTATTCGGACAGCTGGAAACACCATATATTTT. Full variable domain (remainder filled in from reference TRBV19 and TRBJ1-3): DGGITQSPKYLFRKEGQNVTLSCEQNLNHDAMYWYRQDPGQGLRLIYYSQIVNDFQKGDIAEGYSVSREKKESFPLTVTSAQKNPTAFYLCASSIRTAGNTIYFGEGSWLTVV.

This sequence joins TRBV19 and TRBJ2-1, with D tentatively TRBD1 (6 bases). CDR3 length equals 17 residues. In germline, CDR1 is LNHDA, CDR2 SQIVND (reference sequence). Trimming cost V 7 bases and J 4 bases, with 23 bases left between them. The CDR3 DNA reads as TGTGCCAGTAATAGGGGGAAGAAGCGGCTAACTTACAATGAGCAGTTCTTC. Residues: CASNRGKKRLTYNEQFF.

CDR3 amino acids: CATSGERAIHYSNQPQHF. The CDR3 DNA reads TGTGCCACCAGTGGCGAAAGGGCCATTCATTATAGCAATCAGCCCCAGCATTTT. This chain uses TRBV24-1 with TRBJ1-5; no definite D call. The CDR3 consists of 18 residues. The germline V gene has CDR1 KGHDR and CDR2 SFDVKD. Trimming shortened V by 5 bases and J by 0 bases, and 19 bases separated the two germline ends.

The rearrangement joins TRBV27 to TRBJ1-1, with D unclear. Trimming removed 0 bases at V and 6 bases at J, with 8 bases between. This CDR3 contains 13 residues. CDR1 MNHEY and CDR2 SMNVEV come from the germline V gene (reference sequence). CDR3 sequence reads: CASSLSGGAEAFF. DNA for the CDR3: TGTGCCAGCAGTTTATCAGGCGGGGCTGAAGCTTTCTTT.

The J gene is TRBJ1-2, the V gene TRBV5-8, with TRBD1 matching 10 bases. The CDR3 loop spans 15 amino acids. Germline V gene data show CDR1 as SGHTS and CDR2 as YDEGEE. V lost 9 bases, J lost 1 base, and 9 bases stayed unmatched. The CDR3 DNA reads as TGTGCCAACCTTAAGGACAGGGGGGGTAACTATGGCTACACCTTC. This encodes CANLKDRGGNYGYTF.

This chain joins TRBV19 and TRBJ1-2, with unresolved D. V lost 5 bases and J 13 bases, leaving 17 bases between the germline ends. Per the germline V gene, CDR1 is LNHDA and CDR2 is SQIVND (reference sequence). This CDR3 is built from 12 residues. CDR3 protein: CASSSRRLGGTF. The DNA for the CDR3 is TGTGCCAGTAGTTCTCGAAGACTAGGCGGCACCTTC.

V and J are TRBV5-4 and TRBJ2-7; TRBD2 matches at 12 bases. Germline CDR1 is SGHNT and CDR2 is YYREEE (reference sequence). J was trimmed by 1 base and V by 4 bases; bases with no gene match: 12. The CDR3 is made up of 18 amino acids. The CDR3 bases are TGTGCCAGCAGCGATCGGCTCACTAGCGGGAGGACGTCCTACGAGCAGTACTTC. Its translation: CASSDRLTSGRTSYEQYF.

The CDR3 reads CASSQDFGGRGEFF. For the CDR3, the DNA is TGTGCCAGCAGCCAAGATTTTGGCGGGAGAGGGGAGTTCTTC. The rearrangement links TRBV3-1 (or the pseudogene TRBV3-2) to TRBJ2-1, with 7 bases lining up with TRBD2. The CDR3 is 14 residues long. Germline V gene lookup returns CDR1 LGHDT and CDR2 YNNKEL (reference sequence). After removal of 0 bases from V and 14 bases from J, the junction contained 10 bases not matched to a gene.

For this clone: Distinct nucleotide sequences in the sample also encode this CDR3. The V gene is TRBV5-1, the J gene TRBJ2-2; a possible D gene is TRBD2 (6 bases). The germline V gene encodes CDR1 SGHRS and CDR2 YFSETQ. The CDR3 sequence is 14 residues long. The V gene lost 0 bases and the J gene lost 5 bases, with 8 bases spanning the gap. CDR3 amino acids: CASSLVGGTGELFF. The CDR3 DNA sequence: TGCGCCAGCAGCTTGGTGGGGGGAACCGGGGAGCTGTTTTTT. Combining the CDR3 with reference TRBV5-1 and TRBJ2-2 gives the whole variable domain KAGVTQTPRYLIKTRGQQVTLSCSPISGHRSVSWYQQTPGQGLQFLFEYFSETQRNKGNFPGRFSGRQFSNSRSEMNVSTLELGDSALYLCASSLVGGTGELFFGEGSRLTVL.

V usage is TRBV21-1 and J usage is TRBJ2-3; the DNA was not compared with TRBD1, the D call given in the table. TRBV21-1 is a recognized pseudogene. The CDR3 has 14 amino acids. CDR3 nucleotides: TGTGCCAGCTATAAGCACAGTAGCACAGATACGCAGTATTTT. As protein: CASYKHSSTDTQYF.

The J gene is TRBJ2-2, the V gene TRBV2; D not certain. Per the germline V gene, CDR1 is SNHLY and CDR2 is FYNNEI. Between the trimmed V and J ends, which lost 5 bases and 4 bases, there was a span of 11 bases. The CDR3 length is 14 residues. The CDR3 loop is CASSIKATTGELFF. Here the CDR3 DNA reads TGTGCCAGCAGTATAAAGGCAACCACCGGGGAGCTGTTTTTT.

The count of this clone is one. This chain links TRBV21-1 with TRBJ1-2. TRBV21-1 is designated a pseudogene. This CDR3 has 16 amino acids. The CDR3 loop is CASSNYAVKGLYGYTF. As DNA, the CDR3 is TGTGCCAGCAGCAATTATGCGGTTAAGGGTTTGTATGGCTACACCTTC.

CDR3 bases: TGTGCCAGCAGTTACGGGGCTACAACTAATGAAAAACTGTTTTTT. Translating it yields CASSYGATTNEKLFF. This chain connects TRBV6-5 to TRBJ1-4, with D possibly being TRBD1 (5 bases). The CDR3 is made up of 15 amino acids. The germline CDR1 and CDR2 sequences are MNHEY and SVGAGI. The V and J ends lost 2 bases and 0 bases respectively, with 7 bases between them.

This clone has more than one count but fewer than ten. This chain uses TRBV5-4 with TRBJ2-7; D not certain. The V gene lost 0 bases and the J gene lost 3 bases, with 4 bases spanning the gap. Germline assignment: CDR1 SGHNT and CDR2 YYREEE (reference sequence). The CDR3 is made up of 12 amino acids. This CDR3 is CASSLEGYEQYF. CDR3 coding DNA: TGTGCCAGCAGCTTGGAAGGCTACGAGCAGTACTTC.

The chain has TRBV6-5 and TRBJ1-5; no definite D call. CDR3 length: 14 amino acids. The germline gives CDR1 MNHEY, CDR2 SVGAGI. Deletions cut 7 bases from V and 6 bases from J, with 16 bases between. The DNA for the CDR3 is TGTGCCAGCACCTCAGACTCTGGGGTTCAGCCCCAGCATTTT. Translated: CASTSDSGVQPQHF.

The chain joins TRBV10-3 to TRBJ2-1; a weak D match, TRBD2 (5 bases). Per germline, CDR1 ENHRY and CDR2 SYGVKD. The germline V and J ends were trimmed by 4 bases and 13 bases, with 17 bases remaining between them. CDR3 length equals 13 residues. The CDR3 sequence: CAISASEVEAQFF. CDR3 DNA sequence: TGTGCCATCAGTGCAAGTGAGGTGGAGGCTCAGTTCTTC.

This sequence joins TRBV11-2 and TRBJ2-7; D is unresolved. The V end was cut by 1 base, the J end by 7 bases, with 8 bases between. Germline assignment: CDR1 SGHAT and CDR2 FQNNGV. There are 12 residues in the CDR3. The DNA for the CDR3 is TGTGCCAGCAGCTTAGTAGTACAGGAGCAGTACTTC. Residues: CASSLVVQEQYF.

This clone appeared a few times. The gene calls are TRBV5-4 and TRBJ2-7, with D hard to call. Trimming shortened V by 3 bases and J by 2 bases, and 12 bases separated the two germline ends. CDR3 size: 14 residues. Germline V CDR1 and CDR2: SGHNT, YYREEE (reference sequence). CDR3 in amino acids: CASSSGRPPYEQYF. CDR3 DNA sequence: TGTGCCAGCAGCTCAGGACGGCCTCCCTACGAGCAGTACTTC. The whole variable domain, filled in from reference TRBV5-4 and TRBJ2-7, reads ETGVTQSPTHLIKTRGQQVTLRCSSQSGHNTVSWYQQALGQGPQFIFQYYREEENGRGNFPPRFSGLQFPNYSSELNVNALELDDSALYLCASSSGRPPYEQYFGPGTRLTVT.

The chain has TRBV29-1 and TRBJ1-2; D uncertain. Germline CDR1 SQVTM, CDR2 ANQGSEA. This CDR3 has 14 amino acids. V lost 4 bases, J lost 2 bases, and 14 bases lay in between. CDR3 in DNA: TGCAGCGTTGGGAAGGCAGCTTTAAACTATGGCTACACCTTC. Its protein product is CSVGKAALNYGYTF.

This chain connects TRBV6-5 to TRBJ2-3, with D tentatively TRBD2 (6 bases). Germline V lookup: CDR1 MNHEY, CDR2 SVGAGI. Trimming removed 0 bases from V and 1 base from J, with 11 bases in between. The CDR3 consists of 16 residues. CDR3 sequence reads: CASSYSLASGTDTQYF. CDR3 DNA sequence: TGTGCCAGCAGTTACTCGTTAGCTAGCGGCACAGATACGCAGTATTTT.

The genes are TRBV5-4 and TRBJ2-7; 11 nucleotides align to TRBD1. The CDR3 extends over 14 amino acids. Trimming cost V 4 bases and J 4 bases; bases outside gene matches: 4. Germline CDR1 SGHNT, CDR2 YYREEE (reference sequence). The CDR3 is CASSHGQGAYEQYF. CDR3 in DNA: TGTGCCAGCAGCCACGGACAGGGGGCTTACGAGCAGTACTTC.

The CDR3 here is CASSFGTGGPGELFF. The CDR3 DNA follows: TGCGCCAGCAGCTTCGGGACAGGGGGCCCCGGGGAGCTGTTTTTT. The chain uses TRBV5-1 and TRBJ2-2, with 12 bases matching TRBD1. The CDR3 is made up of 15 amino acids. With 2 bases clipped from V and 6 bases from J, the junction kept 2 bases outside the gene matches. Germline V gene sequence: CDR1 SGHRS, CDR2 YFSETQ.